These 27 T cell receptor beta chains share one sample of origin, sequenced in a study of cytomegalovirus exposure and HLA in healthy donors. It was with 60 Vbeta and 13 Jbeta primers that the PCR ran. Profiling relied on immunoSEQ multiplex PCR, and the TCRdb table lists in-frame clones only, not all of them. The sample has about 180,000 clones; 70% to 80% are singletons. The specimen sequenced was PBMCs. The receptors come from a man aged 60 to 69 in good health and CMV-seronegative.

DNA of the CDR3: TGTGCCAGCAGCTCGCCCAGACAGGGGGCCGTTACTAACACCGGGGAGCTGTTTTTT. This translates into CASSSPRQGAVTNTGELFF. This sequence joins TRBV7-9 and TRBJ2-2, with 10 positions matching TRBD1. Trimming removed 4 bases from V and 2 bases from J; junction bases left unmatched: 13. Germline CDR1 and CDR2: SEHNR and FQNEAQ (reference sequence). CDR3 length: 19 amino acids.

This chain joins TRBV10-3 and TRBJ1-2; D not certain. Per germline, CDR1 ENHRY and CDR2 SYGVKD. The CDR3 covers 13 residues. The V end was cut by 0 bases, the J end by 2 bases, with 4 bases between. CDR3 sequence: CAISESENYGYTF. CDR3 DNA: TGTGCCATCAGTGAGTCGGAGAACTATGGCTACACCTTC.

As for this clone: The sample has other DNA sequences that encode this CDR3 too. This chain joins TRBV5-1 and TRBJ2-5; no clear D. The CDR3 sequence is 13 residues long. Germline values: CDR1 SGHRS, CDR2 YFSETQ. Trimming left V 4 bases short and J 1 base short, with 8 bases between. In DNA, the CDR3 is TGCGCCAGCAGCACAGACACCCAAGAGACCCAGTACTTC. Amino acid sequence: CASSTDTQETQYF.

J is TRBJ2-2 and V is TRBV6-5; 9 nucleotides line up with TRBD2. Germline V gene sequence: CDR1 MNHEY, CDR2 SVGAGI. Losses at the gene ends were 8 bases for V and 3 bases for J; bases not matched to a gene: 7. The CDR3 covers 15 residues. The CDR3 bases are TGTGCCAGCCAGCGGGGGGCGCTATACACCGGGGAGCTGTTTTTT. This codes for CASQRGALYTGELFF.

Points on this clone: This sample includes further DNA sequences coding for the same CDR3. The V and J genes are TRBV18 and TRBJ2-2; D is perhaps TRBD1 (5 bases). V gave up 1 base and J gave up 1 base, with 7 bases separating them. Per germline, CDR1 KGHSH and CDR2 LQKENI. This CDR3 spans 15 amino acids. CDR3 in amino acids: CASSPLTVNTGELFF. CDR3 bases: TGTGCCAGCTCACCACTGACAGTGAACACCGGGGAGCTGTTTTTT.

A note on this clone: Sequence at one end of the junction differs from germline and may be a read error. This rearrangement joins TRBV20-1 to TRBJ1-1; D gene unclear. Germline V gene data show CDR1 as DFQATT and CDR2 as SNEGSKA (reference sequence). There are 11 residues in the CDR3. CDR3 in amino acids: CSVRRNIEAFF. The CDR3 DNA reads TGCAGTGTTAGGCGGAACATTGAAGCTTTCTTT.

The V gene is TRBV10-1, the J gene TRBJ2-5, with 11 bases identical to TRBD1. The J call is in doubt because the DNA end fits TRBJ2-7 better. The CDR3 has 16 amino acids. Germline CDR1 and CDR2: WNHNN and SYGVQD (reference sequence). CDR3 region: CASSDPGQGASYEQYF. CDR3 coding DNA: TGCGCCAGCAGTGACCCAGGACAGGGGGCGTCGTACGAGCAGTACTTC.

The rearrangement joins TRBV4-1 to TRBJ2-7, with 8 bases matching TRBD2. CDR3 length: 15 amino acids. CDR1 and CDR2 (germline): MGHRA, YSYEKL. The J segment lost 2 bases and the V segment lost 4 bases, leaving 7 bases of the junction unmatched. CDR3 DNA: TGCGCCAGCAGCCCACAACTAGCGGAGACCTACGAGCAGTACTTC. Its translation: CASSPQLAETYEQYF.

The J gene is TRBJ2-5, the V gene TRBV19; the match to TRBD2 covers 7 bases. The J segment lost 3 bases and the V segment lost 4 bases, leaving 8 bases of the junction unmatched. This CDR3 is built from 15 residues. Per germline, CDR1 LNHDA and CDR2 SQIVND (reference sequence). This CDR3 reads CASSRRWGGEETQYF. DNA for the CDR3: TGTGCCAGTAGTAGGCGGTGGGGAGGGGAAGAGACCCAGTACTTC.

The V and J genes are TRBV6-5 and TRBJ2-7, with TRBD2 matching 8 bases. The V gene's germline CDR1 is MNHEY and CDR2 SVGAGI. Trimming removed 5 bases from V and 9 bases from J; junction bases left unmatched: 9. This CDR3 spans 13 amino acids. CDR3: CASSLQGLGVQYF. CDR3 sequence (DNA): TGTGCCAGCAGTCTTCAGGGACTAGGGGTGCAGTACTTC.

This clone was seen only a few times. V gene TRBV6-1 combines with J gene TRBJ2-5, with 7 bases fitting TRBD2. V shed 7 bases, J shed 4 bases, and the junction held 6 bases outside the gene matches. In germline, CDR1 is MNHNS, CDR2 SASEGT. The CDR3 runs to 13 residues. CDR3 sequence: CASNREVGETQYF. The DNA for the CDR3 is TGTGCCAGCAACCGGGAGGTTGGAGAGACCCAGTACTTC.

V and J are TRBV5-4 and TRBJ1-2; 7 nucleotides agree with TRBD1. With V trimmed by 3 bases and J by 8 bases, 7 bases remained unmatched. Germline-derived CDR1 and CDR2 are SGHNT and YYREEE (reference sequence). This CDR3 spans 13 amino acids. The CDR3, as DNA: TGTGCCAGCAGCTCGACAGGGCATCTGGGCTACACCTTC. Protein: CASSSTGHLGYTF.

The chain links TRBV7-9 to TRBJ1-5, with a possible D match to TRBD1 (5 bases). The CDR3 covers 17 residues. The germline CDR1 and CDR2 sequences are SEHNR and FQNEAQ (reference sequence). Trimming removed 1 base from V and 0 bases from J, with 13 bases in between. The CDR3 protein is CASSLVVGAFSNQPQHF. The CDR3 nucleotides are TGTGCCAGCAGCTTAGTTGTAGGGGCCTTTAGCAATCAGCCCCAGCATTTT.

In this sample, this clone turned up a few times. The gene calls are TRBV14 and TRBJ2-2, with D unclear. Germline CDR1 reads SGHDN; CDR2 reads FVKESK. V was cut by 3 bases and J by 0 bases, with 8 bases left in between. The CDR3 is 15 amino acids. The CDR3 is CASSQYTTNTGELFF. The CDR3 DNA sequence: TGTGCCAGCAGCCAGTACACAACGAACACCGGGGAGCTGTTTTTT.

The chain employs TRBV6-5 and TRBJ1-5; 10 bases line up with TRBD1. Germline trimming cut 6 bases from V and 5 bases from J; bases unmatched to any gene: 4. Looked up from germline, CDR1 is MNHEY and CDR2 is SVGAGI. The CDR3 totals 14 residues. CDR3 nucleotides: TGTGCCAGCAGACCGGGACAGGGGCATCAGCCCCAGCATTTT. Residues: CASRPGQGHQPQHF.

This rearrangement joins TRBV6-4 to TRBJ2-5, with no clear D. The CDR3 is 15 residues long. Germline values: CDR1 MRHNA, CDR2 SNTAGT. The V and J ends lost 3 bases and 3 bases respectively, with 14 bases between them. The CDR3 region is CASSERCLREETQYF. CDR3 bases: TGTGCCAGCAGTGAGCGGTGTTTAAGAGAAGAGACCCAGTACTTC.

V gene TRBV7-2 combines with J gene TRBJ1-3; the D gene is possibly TRBD1 (6 bases). The CDR3 totals 14 residues. The germline V gene has CDR1 SGHTA and CDR2 FQGNSA. The ends were cut back, 6 bases at V and 4 bases at J, with 13 bases in the middle. The CDR3: CASRPTGIGNTIYF. CDR3 coding DNA: TGTGCCAGCAGACCCACAGGGATAGGAAACACCATATATTTT.

This rearrangement joins TRBV10-3 to TRBJ2-2; D perhaps matches TRBD2 (5 bases). Trimming stripped 0 bases from V and 7 bases from J, with 9 bases between. CDR1 ENHRY and CDR2 SYGVKD come from the germline V gene. The CDR3 has 14 residues. The chain's CDR3 is CAISESFEGGELFF. CDR3 coding DNA: TGTGCCATCAGTGAGTCGTTCGAGGGCGGGGAGCTGTTTTTT.

The chain joins TRBV27 to TRBJ1-3; 7 nucleotides agree with TRBD1. CDR1 and CDR2 (germline): MNHEY, SMNVEV (reference sequence). V was clipped by 8 bases and J by 2 bases; unmatched bases: 12. The CDR3 has 16 residues. The CDR3 coding sequence is TGTGCCAGCGAGTTTGGCAGGGGGGATGCTGGAAACACCATATATTTT. This encodes CASEFGRGDAGNTIYF.

The genes are TRBV6-1 and TRBJ2-2; D remains ambiguous. CDR1 and CDR2 from the germline V gene are MNHNS and SASEGT. The V gene lost 8 bases and the J gene lost 3 bases, with 13 bases spanning the gap. This CDR3 spans 14 amino acids. The CDR3 sequence is CASSPHYDTGELFF. In DNA form, the CDR3 reads TGTGCCAGCTCCCCACATTATGACACCGGGGAGCTGTTTTTT.

V is TRBV6-6 and J is TRBJ1-4; 8 bases match TRBD1. Germline trimming cut 8 bases from V and 7 bases from J; bases unmatched to any gene: 9. CDR1 MNHNY and CDR2 SVGAGI come from the germline V gene (reference sequence). The CDR3 runs 14 residues. The CDR3, as DNA: TGTGCCAGCCGCAGGGGGCGACGGGGTGAAAAACTGTTTTTT. Translation gives CASRRGRRGEKLFF.

The chain employs TRBV5-1 and TRBJ2-2; 9 bases are a match to TRBD1. With V trimmed by 4 bases and J by 0 bases, 4 bases remained unmatched. CDR1 and CDR2 (germline): SGHRS, YFSETQ. CDR3 length: 16 residues. The CDR3 spells CASSRDRVSNTGELFF. CDR3 bases: TGCGCCAGCAGCAGGGACAGGGTGTCGAACACCGGGGAGCTGTTTTTT.

Only a few counts were recorded for this clone. This chain connects TRBV5-4 to TRBJ2-5; 11 nucleotides line up with TRBD1. The end of the DNA fits TRBJ2-7 better, so the J call may be wrong. This CDR3 has 18 residues. CDR1 SGHNT and CDR2 YYREEE come from the germline V gene (reference sequence). The CDR3 region is CASSSLPPGTGGRYEQYF. The CDR3 bases are TGTGCCAGCAGCTCTCTGCCCCCGGGGACAGGGGGTAGGTACGAGCAGTACTTC.

This chain uses TRBV19 with TRBJ1-1; 12 nucleotides align to TRBD1. The CDR3 length is 17 residues. Per germline, CDR1 LNHDA and CDR2 SQIVND (reference sequence). V lost 0 bases to trimming and J lost 4 bases; unmatched junction nucleotides: 6. The CDR3 bases are TGTGCCAGTAGTATAGAAGGGGACAGGGGGCCCGTCACTGAAGCTTTCTTT. Protein sequence: CASSIEGDRGPVTEAFF. Full variable domain (remainder filled in from reference TRBV19 and TRBJ1-1): DGGITQSPKYLFRKEGQNVTLSCEQNLNHDAMYWYRQDPGQGLRLIYYSQIVNDFQKGDIAEGYSVSREKKESFPLTVTSAQKNPTAFYLCASSIEGDRGPVTEAFFGQGTRLTVV.

The rearrangement uses TRBV28 and TRBJ2-1, with D possibly being TRBD2 (7 bases). The CDR3 sequence is 16 residues long. V lost 6 bases and J 0 bases, leaving 15 bases between the germline ends. Germline loops: CDR1 MDHEN, CDR2 SYDVKM. The CDR3 spells CASSNGGPSSYNEQFF. The DNA for the CDR3 is TGTGCCAGCAGCAACGGGGGGCCGAGCTCCTACAATGAGCAGTTCTTC. The full variable domain, its missing parts supplied by reference TRBV28 and TRBJ2-1, is DVKVTQSSRYLVKRTGEKVFLECVQDMDHENMFWYRQDPGLGLRLIYFSYDVKMKEKGDIPEGYSVSREKKERFSLILESASTNQTSMYLCASSNGGPSSYNEQFFGPGTRLTVL.

The rearrangement joins TRBV18 to TRBJ2-5, with TRBD2 identical over 10 bases. Trimming at V came to 2 bases and at J to 4 bases, leaving 10 bases not matched to a gene. The CDR3 extends over 17 amino acids. CDR1 is KGHSH and CDR2 is LQKENI in the germline V gene. The CDR3 spells CASSPASGRASGETQYF. The CDR3, as DNA: TGTGCCAGCTCACCAGCCAGCGGGAGGGCCTCTGGAGAGACCCAGTACTTC.

The rearrangement uses TRBV5-6 and TRBJ1-2; D unclear. V lost 0 bases and J 6 bases, leaving 9 bases between the germline ends. The CDR3 has 13 residues. CDR1 is SGHDT and CDR2 is YYEEEE in the germline V gene. The DNA of the CDR3 is TGTGCCAGCAGCTTGGCGGGTATCGATGGCTACACCTTC. Residues: CASSLAGIDGYTF. The full variable domain, rest sourced from reference TRBV5-6 and TRBJ1-2, is DAGVTQSPTHLIKTRGQQVTLRCSPKSGHDTVSWYQQALGQGPQFIFQYYEEEERQRGNFPDRFSGHQFPNYSSELNVNALLLGDSALYLCASSLAGIDGYTFGSGTRLTVV.